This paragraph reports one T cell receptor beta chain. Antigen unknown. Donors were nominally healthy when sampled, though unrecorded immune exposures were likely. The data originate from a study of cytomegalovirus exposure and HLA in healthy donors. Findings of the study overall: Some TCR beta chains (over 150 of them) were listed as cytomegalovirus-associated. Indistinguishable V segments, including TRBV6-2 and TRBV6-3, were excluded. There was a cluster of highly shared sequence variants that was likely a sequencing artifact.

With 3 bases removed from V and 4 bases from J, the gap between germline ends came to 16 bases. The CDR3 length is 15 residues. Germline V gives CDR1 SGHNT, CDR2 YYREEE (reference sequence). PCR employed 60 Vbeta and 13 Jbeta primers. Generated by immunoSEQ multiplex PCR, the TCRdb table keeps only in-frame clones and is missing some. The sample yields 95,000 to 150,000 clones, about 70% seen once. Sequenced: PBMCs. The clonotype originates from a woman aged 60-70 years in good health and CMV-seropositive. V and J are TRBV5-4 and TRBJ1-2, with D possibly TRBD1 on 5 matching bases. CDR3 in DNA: TGTGCCAGCAGCTCCCCTGGGGCAGGGTCCTATGGCTACACCTTC. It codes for CASSSPGAGSYGYTF.